The present entry profiles one TCR beta chain with its context. Germline CDR1 and CDR2: SGHTA and FQGNSA. This CDR3 is 14 amino acids long. V lost 6 bases and J 0 bases, leaving 9 bases between the germline ends. This entry comes from a study of cytomegalovirus exposure and HLA in healthy donors. As for the study in general: From donors who were HLA-typed, an early data release held around 85 million unique TCRs. Researchers found that approximately 77% of 300 to 450 genotyped donors fell within the Caucasian-associated ancestry cluster.

It was with 60 Vbeta and 13 Jbeta primers that the PCR ran. The method was immunoSEQ multiplex PCR; TCRdb's version includes in-frame clones alone and lacks a portion of them. The sample yields around 160,000 clones, 77% seen once. This clonotype was sampled from a middle-aged woman in good health and CMV-seropositive. This rearrangement joins TRBV7-2 to TRBJ2-1; unclear D gene. Sequenced sample: PBMCs. The CDR3 here is CASRSPLSYNEQFF. The CDR3 bases are TGTGCCAGCAGATCCCCCCTCTCCTACAATGAGCAGTTCTTC. Combining the CDR3 with reference TRBV7-2 and TRBJ2-1 gives the whole variable domain GAGVSQSPSNKVTEKGKDVELRCDPISGHTALYWYRQSLGQGLEFLIYFQGNSAPDKSGLPSDRFSAERTGGSVSTLTIQRTQQEDSAVYLCASRSPLSYNEQFFGPGTRLTVL.